This passage covers 17 T cell receptor beta chains from one sample sequenced in a study of blood T cell repertoires in COVID-19. This table comes from immunoSEQ multiplex PCR, and its TCRdb copy is limited to in-frame clones, with some not included. The sample includes roughly 260,000 clones, approximately 86% seen only once; the top ten take 3.1%. The specimen sequenced was peripheral blood. The origin of the receptors is a woman between 18 and 29 years old with acute or convalescent COVID-19.

The CDR3 here is CAWSVVGLLNTEAFF. The CDR3 nucleotides read TGTGCCTGGAGTGTAGTCGGACTCTTGAACACTGAAGCTTTCTTT. The V gene is TRBV30, the J gene TRBJ1-1; D is uncertain. This CDR3 is 15 amino acids long. Germline V CDR1 and CDR2: GTSNPN, SVGIG (reference sequence). Deletions cut 0 bases from V and 0 bases from J, with 11 bases between.

On this clone itself: Within the sample, other DNA sequences also encode this same CDR3. CDR3 amino acids: CASSPVAGQETQYF. Written as DNA, the CDR3 is TGTGCCAGCAGCCCCGTAGCGGGTCAAGAGACCCAGTACTTC. The rearrangement uses TRBV5-6 and TRBJ2-5, with TRBD2 identical over 7 bases. Germline CDR1 SGHDT, CDR2 YYEEEE. The V segment lost 4 bases and the J segment 2 bases; nucleotides outside the gene matches: 5. The CDR3 totals 14 residues.

This chain's CDR3 is CASRPSPLPSYEQYF. The CDR3 bases are TGTGCCAGCAGGCCGTCCCCACTCCCCTCCTACGAGCAGTACTTC. This rearrangement joins TRBV21-1 to TRBJ2-7; the table's D call, TRBD2, was not checked against the DNA. TRBV21-1 is a listed pseudogene. CDR3 size: 15 residues.

This chain joins TRBV5-1 and TRBJ2-5; 9 bases fit TRBD2. Germline CDR1 and CDR2: SGHRS and YFSETQ. CDR3 size: 15 residues. The ends lost 2 bases at V and 5 bases at J; junction bases unmatched: 7. The CDR3 is CASSFGGRASETQYF. Written as DNA, the CDR3 is TGCGCCAGCAGCTTTGGCGGGAGGGCCTCCGAGACCCAGTACTTC.

The chain uses TRBV6-5 and TRBJ2-3, with 13 bases that match TRBD2. The CDR3 loop spans 16 amino acids. V lost 4 bases, J lost 6 bases, and 7 bases stayed unmatched. The V gene's germline CDR1 is MNHEY and CDR2 SVGAGI. The DNA for the CDR3 is TGTGCCAGCAGTTTCCGGACTAGCGGGAGTGGTGATACGCAGTATTTT. This codes for CASSFRTSGSGDTQYF.

This sequence joins TRBV6-5 and TRBJ1-1; D not resolved. This CDR3 is 13 amino acids long. Per germline, CDR1 MNHEY and CDR2 SVGAGI. V lost 6 bases, J lost 7 bases, and 15 bases lay in between. For the CDR3, the DNA is TGTGCCAGCAGGAAAACAGAAAGCGGTGAAGCTTTCTTT. It translates to CASRKTESGEAFF.

V gene TRBV7-9 combines with J gene TRBJ1-2; the match to TRBD1 covers 9 bases. Germline CDR1 SEHNR, CDR2 FQNEAQ (reference sequence). This CDR3 region has 15 residues. Trimming cost V 2 bases and J 7 bases; bases outside gene matches: 8. The CDR3 sequence is CASSLLGGQGLGYTF. CDR3 DNA sequence: TGTGCCAGCAGCTTATTAGGAGGACAGGGGCTTGGCTACACCTTC. Variable domain in full (rest from reference TRBV7-9 and TRBJ1-2): DTGVSQNPRHKITKRGQNVTFRCDPISEHNRLYWYRQTLGQGPEFLTYFQNEAQLEKSRLLSDRFSAERPKGSFSTLEIQRTEQGDSAMYLCASSLLGGQGLGYTFGSGTRLTVV.

This clone showed up many times. The genes are TRBV6-2 or TRBV6-3 and TRBJ2-7, with 9 bases aligning to TRBD2. J lost 3 bases, V lost 4 bases, and 7 bases had no gene match. CDR1 and CDR2 (germline): MNHEY, SVGEGT. The CDR3 extends over 15 amino acids. The CDR3 nucleotides read TGTGCCAGCAGTTCTGGCGGGGGGGGGAACTACGAGCAGTACTTC. Translated: CASSSGGGGNYEQYF.

This clone showed up many times. The V gene is TRBV27, the J gene TRBJ2-2; maybe TRBD2 (5 bases). The CDR3 has 15 residues. Trimming took off 4 bases at V and 5 bases at J, with 14 bases between the two ends. Germline V gene lookup returns CDR1 MNHEY and CDR2 SMNVEV (reference sequence). The CDR3 DNA reads as TGTGCCAGCAGTTCGGGGAGTTGGTTGACCGGGGAGCTGTTTTTT. Translating it yields CASSSGSWLTGELFF.

The chain carries TRBV27 and TRBJ1-5; TRBD1 is a possible D gene (6 bases). The germline CDR1 and CDR2 sequences are MNHEY and SMNVEV (reference sequence). This CDR3 is built from 14 residues. Trimming shortened V by 8 bases and J by 4 bases, and 15 bases separated the two germline ends. CDR3 sequence: CASAAGTWNQPQHF. DNA of the CDR3: TGTGCCAGCGCGGCAGGGACATGGAATCAGCCCCAGCATTTT.

This clone was detected once. The chain combines TRBV7-2 with TRBJ1-2; maybe TRBD1 (5 bases). The CDR3 loop spans 16 amino acids. Trimming stripped 0 bases from V and 4 bases from J, with 15 bases between. Germline CDR1 is SGHTA and CDR2 is FQGNSA. In DNA, the CDR3 is TGTGCCAGCAGCTTAGCAGGCAGGGAAAGAACCTATGGCTACACCTTC. It yields the protein CASSLAGRERTYGYTF.

This clone was observed a few times. V and J are TRBV6-2 or TRBV6-3 and TRBJ1-2; the D gene is possibly TRBD1 (5 bases). V lost 2 bases and J lost 8, with 18 bases in between. The CDR3 is 15 residues long. Germline CDR1 reads MNHEY; CDR2 reads SVGEGT. The CDR3 reads CASSYKGKGIYGYTF. The CDR3 DNA follows: TGTGCCAGCAGTTACAAGGGGAAGGGTATCTACGGCTACACCTTC.

The V gene is TRBV7-9, the J gene TRBJ1-3; no definite D call. V lost 2 bases and J lost 4, with 15 bases in between. The V gene's germline CDR1 is SEHNR and CDR2 FQNEAQ (reference sequence). CDR3 length: 16 residues. The CDR3 here is CASSLIPAGGGNTIYF. CDR3 nucleotide sequence: TGTGCCAGCAGCTTAATCCCAGCCGGCGGGGGAAACACCATATATTTT.

J is TRBJ1-5 and V is TRBV6-5; D not resolved. With 2 bases removed from V and 7 bases from J, the gap between germline ends came to 12 bases. Looked up from germline, CDR1 is MNHEY and CDR2 is SVGAGI. The CDR3 has 14 residues. This chain's CDR3 is CASSYQAGIQPQHF. The DNA of the CDR3 is TGTGCCAGCAGTTACCAGGCAGGTATACAGCCCCAGCATTTT.

This chain joins TRBV29-1 and TRBJ2-7; 7 bases match TRBD2. V gave up 2 bases and J gave up 1 base; unmatched junction bases: 2. Looked up from germline, CDR1 is SQVTM and CDR2 is ANQGSEA. The CDR3 is made up of 13 amino acids. The CDR3 spells CSVELAVSYEQYF. In nucleotides, the CDR3 is TGCAGCGTTGAACTAGCGGTGTCCTACGAGCAGTACTTC.

This clone was detected once. The gene calls are TRBV6-5 and TRBJ2-1; 9 bases agree with TRBD2. Losses at the gene ends were 6 bases for V and 7 bases for J; bases not matched to a gene: 4. Per germline, CDR1 MNHEY and CDR2 SVGAGI. The CDR3 loop spans 13 amino acids. CDR3 loop: CASRITSGNEQFF. CDR3 DNA sequence: TGTGCCAGCAGGATCACTAGCGGGAATGAGCAGTTCTTC.

This clone was seen only a few times. The V gene is TRBV28, the J gene TRBJ1-1, with D possibly matching TRBD1 (6 bases). Trimming pared 2 bases from V and 4 bases from J, leaving 11 bases between. Per germline, CDR1 MDHEN and CDR2 SYDVKM. This CDR3 contains 14 residues. The CDR3 nucleotides read TGTGCCAGCAGTTTACCAGGGGAGAGCACTGAAGCTTTCTTT. This gives the protein CASSLPGESTEAFF.